These 24 T cell receptor beta chains were all obtained from the same sample, sequenced in a study of T cell responses to AZD1222 COVID-19 vaccine. Clones were sequenced by immunoSEQ multiplex PCR, and TCRdb holds only the in-frame ones, with some missing. The table lists about 180,000 clones, around 91% of them singletons. Material: peripheral blood, obtained on day 0 of AZD1222 vaccination. All receptors derive from an adult in good health.

V usage is TRBV7-3 and J usage is TRBJ2-7; D unresolved. The V and J ends lost 2 bases and 10 bases respectively, with 15 bases between them. The germline V gene has CDR1 SGHTA and CDR2 FQGTGA. This CDR3 has 13 amino acids. The CDR3 DNA is TGTGCCAGCAGCTTAGGAACAGCCACCGCCCAGTACTTC. This gives the protein CASSLGTATAQYF.

The sample holds a few counts of this clone. J is TRBJ2-2 and V is TRBV5-5, with D tentatively TRBD1 (7 bases). V was trimmed by 2 bases and J by 5 bases, leaving 16 bases between them. CDR1 is SGHKS and CDR2 is YYEKEE in the germline V gene (reference sequence). CDR3 size: 16 residues. The CDR3 DNA reads TGTGCCAGCAGCTTTACAGGAGGGGGCTGGACCGGGGAGCTGTTTTTT. This codes for CASSFTGGGWTGELFF.

This sequence joins TRBV3-1 (or the pseudogene TRBV3-2) and TRBJ1-1; TRBD1 agrees at 7 bases. This CDR3 has 16 amino acids. Germline V gene data show CDR1 as LGHDT and CDR2 as YNNKEL (reference sequence). V dropped 2 bases and J dropped 1; count of bases not matched to a gene: 7. This CDR3 is CASSQWAGGRNTEAFF. The DNA for the CDR3 is TGTGCCAGCAGCCAATGGGCAGGGGGAAGGAACACTGAAGCTTTCTTT.

This chain links TRBV2 with TRBJ2-7; perhaps TRBD1 as D (7 bases). The V gene's germline CDR1 is SNHLY and CDR2 FYNNEI. The CDR3 spans 12 residues. Trimming pared 8 bases from V and 4 bases from J, leaving 12 bases between. The CDR3 nucleotides are TGTGCCAGCTCAGGGGGGACGTACGAGCAGTACTTC. It codes for CASSGGTYEQYF.

The chain links TRBV4-3 to TRBJ2-3; 9 bases fit TRBD2. Germline-derived CDR1 and CDR2 are LGHNA and YSLEER. V shed 6 bases and J 5 bases; nucleotides not matched to a gene: 6. The CDR3 length is 14 residues. This CDR3 is CASSKIAGEDTQYF. In nucleotides, the CDR3 is TGCGCCAGCAGTAAAATAGCGGGGGAAGATACGCAGTATTTT.

The rearrangement links TRBV11-2 to TRBJ1-1, with D possibly matching TRBD1 (6 bases). Germline V gene lookup returns CDR1 SGHAT and CDR2 FQNNGV. Trimming took 3 bases from V and 2 from J, leaving 13 bases between them. There are 15 residues in the CDR3. The CDR3 nucleotides read TGTGCCAGCAGCTTCTCCGGGACACCAAACACTGAAGCTTTCTTT. Its protein is CASSFSGTPNTEAFF.

This chain connects TRBV14 to TRBJ2-6, with D perhaps matching TRBD2 (6 bases). This CDR3 comprises 18 residues. The V end lost 0 bases, the J end lost 0 bases, and 12 bases lay between the germline ends. CDR1 and CDR2 (germline): SGHDN, FVKESK. The CDR3 region is CASSQDGGRVSGANVLTF. The CDR3, as DNA: TGTGCCAGCAGCCAAGATGGGGGGAGAGTCTCTGGGGCCAACGTCCTGACTTTC.

The count of this clone is one. V and J are TRBV2 and TRBJ2-3; no clear D. Trimming took 6 bases from V and 1 from J, leaving 11 bases between them. Germline V gene lookup returns CDR1 SNHLY and CDR2 FYNNEI. This CDR3 is 14 amino acids long. This CDR3 is CASRRRGGTDTQYF. Written as DNA, the CDR3 is TGTGCCAGCAGAAGACGTGGAGGCACAGATACGCAGTATTTT.

This clone has a single count. The chain is built from TRBV19 and TRBJ1-2; D not resolved. CDR3 size: 13 residues. With 0 bases removed from V and 3 bases from J, the gap between germline ends came to 5 bases. Germline V gene lookup returns CDR1 LNHDA and CDR2 SQIVND (reference sequence). CDR3 amino acids: CASSIDNDYGYTF. The CDR3 nucleotides are TGTGCCAGTAGTATAGATAATGACTATGGCTACACCTTC.

This chain links TRBV9 with TRBJ2-1, with 9 nucleotides matching TRBD1. The CDR3 is made up of 15 amino acids. CDR1 and CDR2 from the germline V gene are SGDLS and YYNGEE. Unmatched junction bases numbered 6, after V lost 5 bases and J lost 3 bases. CDR3 coding DNA: TGTGCCAGCAGGCCTCCGGGACAGGGCTACAATGAGCAGTTCTTC. Protein: CASRPPGQGYNEQFF. Supplemented by reference TRBV9 and TRBJ2-1, the full variable domain reads DSGVTQTPKHLITATGQRVTLRCSPRSGDLSVYWYQQSLDQGLQFLIQYYNGEERAKGNILERFSAQQFPDLHSELNLSSLELGDSALYFCASRPPGQGYNEQFFGPGTRLTVL.

The V call is TRBV28, the J call TRBJ2-5; possible D gene TRBD2, 7 bases. This CDR3 is 16 amino acids long. The V and J ends lost 4 bases and 0 bases respectively, with 15 bases between them. Germline assignment: CDR1 MDHEN and CDR2 SYDVKM. CDR3 sequence reads: CASSYGGGGNQETQYF. CDR3 bases: TGTGCCAGCAGTTACGGGGGAGGGGGTAACCAAGAGACCCAGTACTTC.

This clone was observed a single time. The V and J genes are TRBV19 and TRBJ2-7; 8 nucleotides line up with TRBD1. CDR1 and CDR2 (germline): LNHDA, SQIVND (reference sequence). The CDR3 length is 14 residues. Losses at the gene ends were 5 bases for V and 6 bases for J; bases not matched to a gene: 9. In DNA, the CDR3 is TGTGCCAGTAGTGCCAAACGGACAGGGACCGAGCAGTACTTC. It specifies CASSAKRTGTEQYF.

This rearrangement joins TRBV3-1 (or the pseudogene TRBV3-2) to TRBJ2-5, with 10 bases matching TRBD2. The CDR3 length is 16 residues. J lost 4 bases, V lost 2 bases, and 7 bases had no gene match. Germline-derived CDR1 and CDR2 are LGHDT and YNNKEL (reference sequence). CDR3 sequence: CASSQTGTSARETQYF. The CDR3 bases are TGTGCCAGCAGCCAAACCGGGACTAGCGCACGAGAGACCCAGTACTTC.

This clone was detected once. The rearrangement joins TRBV4-1 to TRBJ1-2; D may be TRBD1 (6 bases). The CDR3 has 14 residues. Trimming removed 3 bases at V and 4 bases at J, with 12 bases between. Looked up from germline, CDR1 is MGHRA and CDR2 is YSYEKL. As DNA, the CDR3 is TGCGCCAGCAGCCACGGCCCAGGGGCCTATGGCTACACCTTC. The encoded protein is CASSHGPGAYGYTF.

The chain combines TRBV9 with TRBJ2-5; 8 nucleotides line up with TRBD2. Germline trimming cut 0 bases from V and 4 bases from J; bases unmatched to any gene: 5. CDR1 SGDLS and CDR2 YYNGEE come from the germline V gene. The CDR3 extends over 15 amino acids. The CDR3, as DNA: TGTGCCAGCAGCGTAGACGGGGGGGGCCGAGAGACCCAGTACTTC. Translating gives CASSVDGGGRETQYF.

This clone was counted a few times. The CDR3 DNA follows: TGTGCCAGCAGCTTAGCGTACGGGGACGGGGAGCTGTTTTTT. Translation gives CASSLAYGDGELFF. The V and J genes are TRBV7-9 and TRBJ2-2, with D maybe TRBD2 (5 bases). Trimming took off 0 bases at V and 7 bases at J, with 9 bases between the two ends. This CDR3 contains 14 residues. Per germline, CDR1 SEHNR and CDR2 FQNEAQ (reference sequence).

The chain uses TRBV12-3 or TRBV12-4 and TRBJ2-5, with D possibly TRBD1 on 5 matching bases. V was clipped by 7 bases and J by 5 bases, with 14 bases between them. The CDR3 has 13 residues. CDR3 DNA: TGTGCCAGCATGCGCCAGGGAAGGGAGACCCAGTACTTC. Translation gives CASMRQGRETQYF.

This clone was observed a single time. The V call is TRBV7-9, the J call TRBJ2-2; D not certain. V lost 1 base and J 5 bases, leaving 8 bases between the germline ends. This CDR3 has 14 residues. Germline CDR1 and CDR2: SEHNR and FQNEAQ (reference sequence). The CDR3: CASSLVAETGELFF. CDR3 DNA: TGTGCCAGCAGCTTAGTAGCTGAAACCGGGGAGCTGTTTTTT.

Concerning this clone: A junction end diverges from the germline sequence, so it may reflect a read error. This chain links TRBV7-7 with TRBJ2-1, with TRBD1 identical over 9 bases. The CDR3 covers 13 residues. Germline-derived CDR1 and CDR2 are SSHAT and FNYEAQ (reference sequence). The CDR3 loop reads CASSWTGDNEQFF. CDR3 sequence (DNA): TGTGCTAGCAGTTGGACAGGGGACAATGAGCAGTTCTTC.

This chain connects TRBV5-1 to TRBJ2-2; 7 bases fit TRBD1. The CDR3 is made up of 16 amino acids. Losses at the gene ends were 4 bases for V and 4 bases for J; bases not matched to a gene: 10. Germline V gene data show CDR1 as SGHRS and CDR2 as YFSETQ. As DNA, the CDR3 is TGCGCCAGCAGCAAAGGACAGGATGGAGGCACCGGGGAGCTGTTTTTT. Encoded protein: CASSKGQDGGTGELFF.

This clone showed up just once. This rearrangement joins TRBV5-6 to TRBJ2-7, with D tentatively TRBD2 (6 bases). This CDR3 spans 14 amino acids. V lost 2 bases and J lost 3, with 12 bases in between. Germline assignment: CDR1 SGHDT and CDR2 YYEEEE. The CDR3 region is CASSFGRFSYEQYF. The DNA for the CDR3 is TGTGCCAGCAGCTTTGGGAGGTTCAGCTACGAGCAGTACTTC.

This chain connects TRBV7-9 to TRBJ1-1; the D is unclear. V was shortened by 6 bases and J by 5 bases, with 16 bases between the two germline ends. Germline CDR1 is SEHNR and CDR2 is FQNEAQ (reference sequence). The CDR3 is 14 residues long. CDR3 bases: TGTGCCAGCAGAGCCCGTCGGGGAGGTACTGAAGCTTTCTTT. Its protein is CASRARRGGTEAFF.

V is TRBV28 and J is TRBJ2-1, with D perhaps TRBD2 (5 bases). The V end lost 6 bases, the J end lost 0 bases, and 15 bases lay between the germline ends. The germline V gene encodes CDR1 MDHEN and CDR2 SYDVKM. The CDR3 length is 16 residues. CDR3 nucleotides: TGTGCCAGCAGACCACCTCGGGGTAGCTCCTACAATGAGCAGTTCTTC. Translation gives CASRPPRGSSYNEQFF.

The V gene is TRBV6-5, the J gene TRBJ1-4; weak D call: TRBD1 (5 bases). The germline V gene encodes CDR1 MNHEY and CDR2 SVGAGI. The CDR3 length is 14 residues. Trimming shortened V by 2 bases and J by 6 bases, and 10 bases separated the two germline ends. In DNA, the CDR3 is TGTGCCAGCAGTTACAGGGGCGCCGATGAAAAACTGTTTTTT. Translated, it gives CASSYRGADEKLFF.